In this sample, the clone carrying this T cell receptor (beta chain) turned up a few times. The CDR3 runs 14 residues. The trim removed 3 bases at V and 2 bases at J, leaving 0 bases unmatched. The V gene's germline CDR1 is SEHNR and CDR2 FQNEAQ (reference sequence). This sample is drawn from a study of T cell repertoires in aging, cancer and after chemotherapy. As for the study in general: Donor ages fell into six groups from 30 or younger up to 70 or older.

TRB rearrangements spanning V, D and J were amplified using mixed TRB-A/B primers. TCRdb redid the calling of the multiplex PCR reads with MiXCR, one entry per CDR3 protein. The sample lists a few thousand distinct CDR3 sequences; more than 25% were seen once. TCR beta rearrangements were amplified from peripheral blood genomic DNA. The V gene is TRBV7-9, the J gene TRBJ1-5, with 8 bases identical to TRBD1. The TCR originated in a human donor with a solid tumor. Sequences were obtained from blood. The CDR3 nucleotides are TGTGCCAGCAGCTTGACAGGGGGCAATCAGCCCCAGCATTTT. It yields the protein CASSLTGGNQPQHF.